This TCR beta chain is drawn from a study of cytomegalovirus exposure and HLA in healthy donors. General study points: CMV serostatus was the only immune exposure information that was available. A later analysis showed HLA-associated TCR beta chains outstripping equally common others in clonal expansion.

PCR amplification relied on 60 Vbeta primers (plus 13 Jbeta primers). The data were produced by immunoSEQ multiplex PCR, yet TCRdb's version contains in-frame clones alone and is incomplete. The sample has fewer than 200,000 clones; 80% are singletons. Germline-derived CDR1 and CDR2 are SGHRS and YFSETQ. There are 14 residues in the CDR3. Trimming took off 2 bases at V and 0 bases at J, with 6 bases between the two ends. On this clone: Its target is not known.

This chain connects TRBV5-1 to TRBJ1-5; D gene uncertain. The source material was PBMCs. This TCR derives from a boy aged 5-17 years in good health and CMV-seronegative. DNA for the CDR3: TGCGCCAGCAGCTTAGGCGGTAGCAATCAGCCCCAGCATTTT. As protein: CASSLGGSNQPQHF.